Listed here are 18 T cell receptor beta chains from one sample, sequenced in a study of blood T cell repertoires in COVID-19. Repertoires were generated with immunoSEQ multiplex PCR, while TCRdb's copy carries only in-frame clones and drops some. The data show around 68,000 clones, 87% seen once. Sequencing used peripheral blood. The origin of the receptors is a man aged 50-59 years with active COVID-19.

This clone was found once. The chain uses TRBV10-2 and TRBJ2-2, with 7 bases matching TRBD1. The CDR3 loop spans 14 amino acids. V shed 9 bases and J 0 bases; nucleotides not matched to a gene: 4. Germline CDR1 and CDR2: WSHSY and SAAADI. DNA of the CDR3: TGCGCCAGTAGACAGGGACCGAACACCGGGGAGCTGTTTTTT. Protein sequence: CASRQGPNTGELFF.

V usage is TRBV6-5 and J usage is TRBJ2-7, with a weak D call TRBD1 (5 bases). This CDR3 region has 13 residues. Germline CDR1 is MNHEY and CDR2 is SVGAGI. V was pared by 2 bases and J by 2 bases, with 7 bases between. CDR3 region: CASSYGQTYEQYF. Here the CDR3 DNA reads TGTGCCAGCAGTTACGGACAAACCTACGAGCAGTACTTC.

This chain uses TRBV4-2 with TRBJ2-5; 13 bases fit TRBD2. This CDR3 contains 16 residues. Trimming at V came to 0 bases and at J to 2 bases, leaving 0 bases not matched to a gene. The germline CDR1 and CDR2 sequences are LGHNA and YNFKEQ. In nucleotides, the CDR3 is TGTGCCAGCAGCCAAGAACTAGCGGGAGGGCAAGAGACCCAGTACTTC. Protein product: CASSQELAGGQETQYF.

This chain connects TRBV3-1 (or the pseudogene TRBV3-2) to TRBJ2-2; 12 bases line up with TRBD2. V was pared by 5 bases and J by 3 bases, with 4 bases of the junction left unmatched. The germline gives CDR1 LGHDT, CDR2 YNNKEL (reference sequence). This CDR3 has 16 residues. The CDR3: CASSSWTSGDTGELFF. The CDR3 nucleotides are TGTGCCAGCAGCTCCTGGACTAGCGGGGACACCGGGGAGCTGTTTTTT.

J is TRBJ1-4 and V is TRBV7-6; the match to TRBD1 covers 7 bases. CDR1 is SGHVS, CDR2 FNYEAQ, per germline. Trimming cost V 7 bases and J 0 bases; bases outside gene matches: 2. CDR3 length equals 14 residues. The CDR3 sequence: CASTQGATNEKLFF. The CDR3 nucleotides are TGTGCCAGCACCCAGGGGGCAACTAATGAAAAACTGTTTTTT.

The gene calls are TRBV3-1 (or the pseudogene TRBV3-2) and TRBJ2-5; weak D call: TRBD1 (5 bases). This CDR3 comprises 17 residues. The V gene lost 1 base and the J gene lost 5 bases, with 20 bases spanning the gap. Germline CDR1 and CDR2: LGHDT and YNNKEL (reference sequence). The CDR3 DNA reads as TGTGCCAGCAGCCAAGTCGGGTCATGGCAGGGCCCGGAGACCCAGTACTTC. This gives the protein CASSQVGSWQGPETQYF.

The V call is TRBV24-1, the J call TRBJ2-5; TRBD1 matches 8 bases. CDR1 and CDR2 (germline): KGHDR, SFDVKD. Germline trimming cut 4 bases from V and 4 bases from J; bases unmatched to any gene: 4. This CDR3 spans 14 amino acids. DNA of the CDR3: TGTGCCACCAGTGAACCAGGGACAGGAGAGACCCAGTACTTC. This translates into CATSEPGTGETQYF.

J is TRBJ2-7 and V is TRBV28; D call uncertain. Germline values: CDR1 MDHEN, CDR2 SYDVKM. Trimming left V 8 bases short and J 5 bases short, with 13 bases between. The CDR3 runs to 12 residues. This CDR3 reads CASEPSFNEQYF. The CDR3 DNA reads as TGTGCCAGCGAACCGAGCTTTAACGAGCAGTACTTC.

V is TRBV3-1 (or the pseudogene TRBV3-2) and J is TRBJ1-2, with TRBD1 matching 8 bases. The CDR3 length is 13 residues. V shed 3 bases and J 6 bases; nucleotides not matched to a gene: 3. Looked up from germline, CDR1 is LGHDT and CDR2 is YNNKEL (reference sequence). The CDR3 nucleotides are TGTGCCAGCAGCCATTACAGGGGGAATGGCTACACCTTC. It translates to CASSHYRGNGYTF.

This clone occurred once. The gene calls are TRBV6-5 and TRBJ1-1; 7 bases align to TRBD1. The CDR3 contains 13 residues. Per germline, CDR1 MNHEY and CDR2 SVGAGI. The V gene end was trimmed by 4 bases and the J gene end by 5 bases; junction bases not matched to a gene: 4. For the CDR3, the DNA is TGTGCCAGCAGTTCACAGGGGACTACTGAAGCTTTCTTT. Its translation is CASSSQGTTEAFF.

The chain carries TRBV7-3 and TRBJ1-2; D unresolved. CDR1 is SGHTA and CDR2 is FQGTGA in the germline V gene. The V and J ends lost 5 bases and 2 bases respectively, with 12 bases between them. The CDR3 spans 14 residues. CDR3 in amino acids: CASSEEGSNYGYTF. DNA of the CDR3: TGTGCCAGCAGCGAGGAGGGTTCCAACTATGGCTACACCTTC.

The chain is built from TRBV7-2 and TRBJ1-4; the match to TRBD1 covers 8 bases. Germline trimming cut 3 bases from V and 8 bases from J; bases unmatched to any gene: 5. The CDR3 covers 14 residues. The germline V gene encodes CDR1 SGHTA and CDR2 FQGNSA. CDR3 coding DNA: TGTGCCAGCAGCTTGGACAGGGCCGGGGAAAAACTGTTTTTT. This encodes CASSLDRAGEKLFF.

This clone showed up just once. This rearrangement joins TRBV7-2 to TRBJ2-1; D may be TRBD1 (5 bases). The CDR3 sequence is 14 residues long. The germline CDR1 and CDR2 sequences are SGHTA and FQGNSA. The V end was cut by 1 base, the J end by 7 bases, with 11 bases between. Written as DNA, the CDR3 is TGTGCCAGCAGCTTAGTGGGGCAGCCAAATGAGCAGTTCTTC. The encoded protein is CASSLVGQPNEQFF.

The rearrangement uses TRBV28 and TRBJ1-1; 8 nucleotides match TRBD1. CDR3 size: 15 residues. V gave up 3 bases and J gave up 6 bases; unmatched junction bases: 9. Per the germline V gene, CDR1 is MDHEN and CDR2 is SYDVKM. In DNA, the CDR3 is TGTGCCAGCAGTTTTTCCCCGGGACAGGACTCTGAAGCTTTCTTT. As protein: CASSFSPGQDSEAFF.

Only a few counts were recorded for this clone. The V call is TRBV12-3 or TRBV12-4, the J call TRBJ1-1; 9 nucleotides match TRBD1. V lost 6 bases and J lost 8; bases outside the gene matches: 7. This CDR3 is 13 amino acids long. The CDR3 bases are TGTGCCAGCAGCGGGACAGGGATCACCGAAGCTTTCTTT. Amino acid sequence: CASSGTGITEAFF.

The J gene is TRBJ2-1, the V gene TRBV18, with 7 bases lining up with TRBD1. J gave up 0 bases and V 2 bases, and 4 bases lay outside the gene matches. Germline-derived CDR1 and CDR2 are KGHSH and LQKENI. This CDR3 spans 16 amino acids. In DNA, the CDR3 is TGTGCCAGCTCACCAGGACAGGCCATCTCCTACAATGAGCAGTTCTTC. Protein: CASSPGQAISYNEQFF.

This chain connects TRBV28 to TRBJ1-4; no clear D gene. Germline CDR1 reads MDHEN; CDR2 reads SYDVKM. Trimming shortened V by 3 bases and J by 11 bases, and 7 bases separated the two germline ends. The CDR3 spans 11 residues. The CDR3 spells CASSLREKLFF. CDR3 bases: TGTGCCAGCAGTTTGCGGGAGAAACTGTTTTTT.

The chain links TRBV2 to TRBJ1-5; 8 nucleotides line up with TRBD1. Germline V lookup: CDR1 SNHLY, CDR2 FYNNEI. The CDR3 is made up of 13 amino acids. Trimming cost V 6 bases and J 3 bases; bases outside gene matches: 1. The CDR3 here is CASRQGANQPQHF. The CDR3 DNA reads TGTGCCAGCAGGCAGGGGGCCAATCAGCCCCAGCATTTT.